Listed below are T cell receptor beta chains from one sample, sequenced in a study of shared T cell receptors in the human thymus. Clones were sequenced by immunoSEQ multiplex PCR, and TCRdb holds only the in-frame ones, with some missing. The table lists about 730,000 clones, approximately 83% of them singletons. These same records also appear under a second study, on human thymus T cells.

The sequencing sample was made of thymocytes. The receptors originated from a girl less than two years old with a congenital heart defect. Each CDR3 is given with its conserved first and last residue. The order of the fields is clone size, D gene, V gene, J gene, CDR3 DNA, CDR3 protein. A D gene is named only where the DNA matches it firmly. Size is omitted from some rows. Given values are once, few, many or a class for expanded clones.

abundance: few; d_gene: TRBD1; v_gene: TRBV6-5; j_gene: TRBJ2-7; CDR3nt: TGTGCCAGCAGTGGGACAGGGACCTACGAGCAGTACTTC; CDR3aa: CASSGTGTYEQYF
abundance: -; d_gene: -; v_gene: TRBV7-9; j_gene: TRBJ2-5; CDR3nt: TGTGCCAGCAGTCGAGAAGAGACCCAGTACTTC; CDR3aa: CASSREETQYF
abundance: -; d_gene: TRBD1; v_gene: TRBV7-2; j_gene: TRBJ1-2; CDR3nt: TGTGCCAGCACCTCGACAGGGGGTGATGGCTACACCTTC; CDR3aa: CASTSTGGDGYTF
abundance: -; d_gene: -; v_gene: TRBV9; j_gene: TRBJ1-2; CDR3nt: TGTGCCAGCAGCGTAGATCCATGGACAGCAGCTAACTATGGCTACACCTTC; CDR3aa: CASSVDPWTAANYGYTF
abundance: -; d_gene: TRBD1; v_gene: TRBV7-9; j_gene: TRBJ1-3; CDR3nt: TGTGCCAGCAGCTATCTCCGGGACAGGCCTGGAAACACCATATATTTT; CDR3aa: CASSYLRDRPGNTIYF
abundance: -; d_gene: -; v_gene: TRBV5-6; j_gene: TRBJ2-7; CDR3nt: TGTGCCAGCAGCTTGTGCGGGGCTGGCGAGCAGTACTTC; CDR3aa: CASSLCGAGEQYF
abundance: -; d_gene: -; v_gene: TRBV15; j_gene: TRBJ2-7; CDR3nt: TGTGCCACCAGCAGAGATCTCCGCGACCCGGGGGACAGCAATATCTACGAGCAGTACTTC; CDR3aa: CATSRDLRDPGDSNIYEQYF
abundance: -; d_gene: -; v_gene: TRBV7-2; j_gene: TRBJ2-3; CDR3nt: TGTGCCAGCAGCTTAGGAGGGGGAGACTCCTGCACAGATACGCAGTATTTT; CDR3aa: CASSLGGGDSCTDTQYF
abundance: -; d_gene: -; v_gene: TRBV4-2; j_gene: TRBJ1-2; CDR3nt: TGTGCCAGCAGCCCAGGAATCGCTTGGGGCTACACCTTC; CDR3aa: CASSPGIAWGYTF
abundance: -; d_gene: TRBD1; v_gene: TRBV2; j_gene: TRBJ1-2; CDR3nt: TGTGCCAGCAGTGAAGTCCGTACGGGACAGGGTTTTGGCTACACCTTC; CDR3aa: CASSEVRTGQGFGYTF
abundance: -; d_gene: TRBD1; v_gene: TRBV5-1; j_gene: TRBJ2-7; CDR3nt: TGCGCCAGCAGCCCTGGACAGGGGGCGCGGCAGTACTTC; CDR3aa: CASSPGQGARQYF
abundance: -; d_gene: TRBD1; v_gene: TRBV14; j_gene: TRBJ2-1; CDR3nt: TGTGCCAGCAGCCAAGAGACAGGGGACACTAGCTCCTACAATGAGCAGTTCTTC; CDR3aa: CASSQETGDTSSYNEQFF
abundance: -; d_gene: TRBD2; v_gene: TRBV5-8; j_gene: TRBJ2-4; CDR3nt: TGTGCCAGCAGCTTTTCCCCAATTAGCGGGGGGCTTAGAAACATTCAGTACTTC; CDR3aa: CASSFSPISGGLRNIQYF
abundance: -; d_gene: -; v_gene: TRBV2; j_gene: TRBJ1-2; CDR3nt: TGTGCCAGCAGCCGGGCCGCGACAGCTAACTATGGCTACACCTTC; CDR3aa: CASSRAATANYGYTF
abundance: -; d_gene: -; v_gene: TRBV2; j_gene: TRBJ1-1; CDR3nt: TGTGCCAGCAGATACAGGATTGAAGCTTTCTTT; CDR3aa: CASRYRIEAFF
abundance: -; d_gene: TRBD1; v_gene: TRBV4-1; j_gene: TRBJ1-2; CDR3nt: TGCGCCAGCAGCCATTCCGGGACAGGGTATGGCTACACCTTC; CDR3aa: CASSHSGTGYGYTF
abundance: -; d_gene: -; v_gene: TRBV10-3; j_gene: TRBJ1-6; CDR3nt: TGTGCCATCAGTGGGCCGGGACGGGAGAATTCACCCCTCCACTTT; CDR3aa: CAISGPGRENSPLHF
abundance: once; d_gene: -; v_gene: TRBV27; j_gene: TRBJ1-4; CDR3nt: TGTGCCAGCAGTTCAGCCCCGGGTAGGATAAATGAAAAACTGTTTTTT; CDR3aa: CASSSAPGRINEKLFF
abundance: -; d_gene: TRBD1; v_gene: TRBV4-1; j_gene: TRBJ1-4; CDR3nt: TGCGCCAGCAGCCAGCCGGGACAGGTTCAGAGGATCGGGGAAAAACTGTTTTTT; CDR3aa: CASSQPGQVQRIGEKLFF
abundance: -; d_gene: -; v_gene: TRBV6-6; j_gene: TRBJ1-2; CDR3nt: TGTGCCAGCAGTCCGCGACAGACCGGGCCGTCTGGCTACACCTTC; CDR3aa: CASSPRQTGPSGYTF
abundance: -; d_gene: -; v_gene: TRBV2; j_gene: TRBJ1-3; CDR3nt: TGTGCCAGCATGCAGGCAGCTGGAAACACCATATATTTT; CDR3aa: CASMQAAGNTIYF
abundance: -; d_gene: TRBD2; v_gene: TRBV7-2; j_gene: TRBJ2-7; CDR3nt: TGTGCCAGCAGCCAAAGGACTAGCGGGGGTTACGAGCAGTACTTC; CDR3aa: CASSQRTSGGYEQYF
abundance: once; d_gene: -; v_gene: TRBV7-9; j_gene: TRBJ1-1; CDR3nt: TGTGCCAGCAGCTTAGGTCAAGGGGGTCTGAACACTGAAGCTTTCTTT; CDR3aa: CASSLGQGGLNTEAFF
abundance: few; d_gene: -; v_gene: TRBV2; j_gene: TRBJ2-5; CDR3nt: TGTGCCAGCAGTGAAGCGAACGGCCAAGAGACCCAGTACTTC; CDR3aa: CASSEANGQETQYF
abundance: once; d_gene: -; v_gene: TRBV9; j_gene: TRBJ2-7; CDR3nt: TGTGCCAGCAGCGTAGGATGGGGGGGGCGTCACGAGCAGTACTTC; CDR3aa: CASSVGWGGRHEQYF
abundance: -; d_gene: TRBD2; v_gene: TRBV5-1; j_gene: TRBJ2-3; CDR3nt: TGCGCCAGCAGAGCGGCGGGGGGCGCTGATACGCAGTATTTT; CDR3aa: CASRAAGGADTQYF
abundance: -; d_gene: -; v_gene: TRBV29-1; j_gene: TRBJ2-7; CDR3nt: TGCAGCGTTAAGTTGTACAGGCCTTCCTACGAGCAGTACTTC; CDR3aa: CSVKLYRPSYEQYF
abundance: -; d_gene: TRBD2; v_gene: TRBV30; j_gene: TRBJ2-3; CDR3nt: TGTGCCTGGAGTCAGCTAGCGGGAGATACGCAGTATTTT; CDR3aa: CAWSQLAGDTQYF
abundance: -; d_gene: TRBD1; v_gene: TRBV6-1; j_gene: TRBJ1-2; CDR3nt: TGTGCCAGCAGCCGGACAGGTCGCAACTATGGCTACACCTTC; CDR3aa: CASSRTGRNYGYTF
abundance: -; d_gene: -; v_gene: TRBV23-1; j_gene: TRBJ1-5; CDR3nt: TGCGCCAGCAGTCAATCCCCAGGGCAGCAGGTGGGTCAGCCCCAGCATTTT; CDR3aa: CASSQSPGQQVGQPQHF
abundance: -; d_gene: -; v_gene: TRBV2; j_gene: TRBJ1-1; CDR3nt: TGTGCCAGCGGGAGTCGGGCAGGACCACACTGTAGCACTGAAGCTTTCTTT; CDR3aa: CASGSRAGPHCSTEAFF
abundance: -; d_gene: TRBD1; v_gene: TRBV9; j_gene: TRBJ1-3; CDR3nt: TGTGCCAGCAGCGCGATCCTGACAGGGGTAGATTTCTCTGGAAACACCATATATTTT; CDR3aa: CASSAILTGVDFSGNTIYF
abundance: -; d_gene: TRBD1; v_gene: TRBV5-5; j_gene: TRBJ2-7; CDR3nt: TGTGCCAGCAGCTTGAGTCCGGGACAGGCGACCTACGAGCAGTACTTC; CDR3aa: CASSLSPGQATYEQYF
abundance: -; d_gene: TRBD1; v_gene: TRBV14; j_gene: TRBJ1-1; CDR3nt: TGTGCCAGCATTTGGATCGGACAGGGGGTCACTGAAGCTTTCTTT; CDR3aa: CASIWIGQGVTEAFF
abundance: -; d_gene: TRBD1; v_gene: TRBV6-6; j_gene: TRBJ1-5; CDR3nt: TGTGCCAGCACGTCGGGACAGGGTTTAAGGCAGCCCCAGCATTTT; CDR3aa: CASTSGQGLRQPQHF
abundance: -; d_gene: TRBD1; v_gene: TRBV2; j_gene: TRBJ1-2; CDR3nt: TGTGCCAGCAGAGGACAGGAGGGGCTCGTTAACTATGGCTACACCTTC; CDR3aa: CASRGQEGLVNYGYTF
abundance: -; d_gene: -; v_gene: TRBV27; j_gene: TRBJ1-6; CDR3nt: TGTGCCAGCTCCCGAGGGGACTCCGGGACACCCCTCCACTTT; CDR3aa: CASSRGDSGTPLHF
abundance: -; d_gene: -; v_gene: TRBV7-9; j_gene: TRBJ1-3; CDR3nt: TGTGCCAGCAGCTTAGCGTTTGTTGTGGGACAACCACTAAACACCATATATTTT; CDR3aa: CASSLAFVVGQPLNTIYF
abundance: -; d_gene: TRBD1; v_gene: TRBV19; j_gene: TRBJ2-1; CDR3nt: TGTGCCAGTAGAAGGCCCATGGACAGGGAGGACCGGTACAATGAGCAGTTCTTC; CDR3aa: CASRRPMDREDRYNEQFF
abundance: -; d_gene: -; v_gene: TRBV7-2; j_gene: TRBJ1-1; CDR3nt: TGTGCCAGCAGCTTAGACAGAAACATGAACACTGAAGCTTTCTTT; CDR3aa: CASSLDRNMNTEAFF
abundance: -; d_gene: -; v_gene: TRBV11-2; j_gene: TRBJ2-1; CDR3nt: TGTGCCAGCAGTTATACTATTAGCTTAAACAATGAGCAGTTCTTC; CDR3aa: CASSYTISLNNEQFF
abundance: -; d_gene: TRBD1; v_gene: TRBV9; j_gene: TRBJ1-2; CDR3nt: TGTGCCAGCAGCGTAGGTCGGGACAGGCCTTACCGGCACTATGGCTACACCTTC; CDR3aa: CASSVGRDRPYRHYGYTF
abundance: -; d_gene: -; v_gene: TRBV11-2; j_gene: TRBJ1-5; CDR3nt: TGTGCCAGCAGCTTAGGCCCTGCGAATCAGCCCCAGCATTTT; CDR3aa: CASSLGPANQPQHF
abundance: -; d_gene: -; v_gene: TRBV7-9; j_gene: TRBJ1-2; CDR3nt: TGTGCCAGCAGCATTCCTAGACAGCAAGTTTATGGCTACACCTTC; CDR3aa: CASSIPRQQVYGYTF
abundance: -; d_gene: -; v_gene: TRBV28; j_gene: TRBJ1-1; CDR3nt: TGTGCCAGCAGTCTCGAGAGAGGGAACACTGAAGCTTTCTTT; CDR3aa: CASSLERGNTEAFF
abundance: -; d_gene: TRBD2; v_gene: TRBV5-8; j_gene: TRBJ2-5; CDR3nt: TGTGCCAGCAGCTTGGTACTGCGACTAGCGGGTGAGACCCAGTACTTC; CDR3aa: CASSLVLRLAGETQYF
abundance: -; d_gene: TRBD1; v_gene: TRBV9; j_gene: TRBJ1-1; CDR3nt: TGTGCCAGCAACCGACAGGGCCTCAACACTGAAGCTTTCTTT; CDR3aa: CASNRQGLNTEAFF
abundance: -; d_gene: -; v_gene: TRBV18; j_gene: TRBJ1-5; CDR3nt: TGTGCCAGCTCTTCCTTATATAGCAATCAGCCCCAGCATTTT; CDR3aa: CASSSLYSNQPQHF
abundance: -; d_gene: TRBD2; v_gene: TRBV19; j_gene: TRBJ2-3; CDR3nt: TGTGCCAGTAGTATCCAACTAGCGGGGGGCTGGGAGGATACGCAGTATTTT; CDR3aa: CASSIQLAGGWEDTQYF
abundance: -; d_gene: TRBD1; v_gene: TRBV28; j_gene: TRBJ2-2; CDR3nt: TGTGCCAGCAGTCCGAGGACAGGGAACACCGGGGAGCTGTTTTTT; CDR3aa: CASSPRTGNTGELFF
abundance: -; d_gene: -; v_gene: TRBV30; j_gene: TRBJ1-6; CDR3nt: TGTGCCTGGAACTCTCCAGGGTTCCACTCACCCCTCCACTTT; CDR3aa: CAWNSPGFHSPLHF
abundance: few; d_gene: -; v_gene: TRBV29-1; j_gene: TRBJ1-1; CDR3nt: TGCAGCGTTGAGGGAGGGCATGGGAACACTGAAGCTTTCTTT; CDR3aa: CSVEGGHGNTEAFF
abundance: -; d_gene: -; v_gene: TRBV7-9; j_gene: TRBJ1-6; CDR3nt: TGTGCCAGCAGCCCCCCGGGTGTGTCCGGGGGTTGTTCACCCCTCCACTTT; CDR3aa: CASSPPGVSGGCSPLHF
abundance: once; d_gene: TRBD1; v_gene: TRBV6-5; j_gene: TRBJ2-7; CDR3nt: TGTGCCAGCAGTCCCCCTCAGGGGGCGGGGGAGCAGTACTTC; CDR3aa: CASSPPQGAGEQYF
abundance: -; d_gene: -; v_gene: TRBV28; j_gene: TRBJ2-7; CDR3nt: TGTGCCAGCAGTTTTTTGCAGCGGGCCTACGAGCAGTACTTC; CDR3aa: CASSFLQRAYEQYF